A single sample is the source of the 27 T cell receptor beta chains below, sequenced in a study of cytomegalovirus exposure and HLA in healthy donors. The PCR had 60 Vbeta and 13 Jbeta primers. Some clones are missing from TCRdb's copy, which holds only in-frame ones; the method was immunoSEQ multiplex PCR. The sample records about 78,000 clones, 80% being singletons. Sequences were obtained from PBMCs. The receptors were gathered from a woman aged 45-65 years in good health and CMV-seropositive.

This chain uses TRBV10-3 with TRBJ1-5, with D possibly matching TRBD1 (6 bases). The CDR3 loop spans 14 amino acids. Trimming stripped 4 bases from V and 7 bases from J, with 14 bases between. CDR1 and CDR2 (germline): ENHRY, SYGVKD. The CDR3 region has the DNA TGTGCCATCAGTGGCGGGCAGGGGCGGCAGCCCCAGCATTTT. Its translation: CAISGGQGRQPQHF.

This clone has a single count. This chain uses TRBV7-2 with TRBJ1-4; a weak D match, TRBD1 (5 bases). The ends were cut back, 2 bases at V and 3 bases at J, with 10 bases in the middle. Germline-derived CDR1 and CDR2 are SGHTA and FQGNSA. The CDR3 has 15 amino acids. CDR3 loop: CASSLQGFANEKLFF. The CDR3 bases are TGTGCCAGCAGCTTACAGGGCTTCGCTAATGAAAAACTGTTTTTT. Drawing the rest from reference TRBV7-2 and TRBJ1-4, the complete variable domain is GAGVSQSPSNKVTEKGKDVELRCDPISGHTALYWYRQSLGQGLEFLIYFQGNSAPDKSGLPSDRFSAERTGGSVSTLTIQRTQQEDSAVYLCASSLQGFANEKLFFGSGTQLSVL.

The chain recombines TRBV7-2 with TRBJ2-5; TRBD2 agrees at 13 bases. Germline-derived CDR1 and CDR2 are SGHTA and FQGNSA. With 4 bases clipped from V and 2 bases from J, the junction kept 10 bases outside the gene matches. The CDR3 totals 18 residues. The CDR3 DNA sequence: TGTGCCAGCAGCTGGGGAGGAGTGGGACTAGCGGGGCAAGAGACCCAGTACTTC. It encodes CASSWGGVGLAGQETQYF.

CDR3 nucleotide sequence: TGTGCCACCAGCAACTTGCGGGGGGTAGACGAGCAGTACTTC. The encoded protein is CATSNLRGVDEQYF. This chain connects TRBV15 to TRBJ2-5; 8 bases align to TRBD2. The end of the DNA aligns better with TRBJ2-7, so the J call may be wrong. Germline V CDR1 and CDR2: LNHNV, YYDKDF (reference sequence). This CDR3 comprises 14 residues.

This clone was counted only a few times. The J gene is TRBJ1-3, the V gene TRBV11-2, with 7 bases aligning to TRBD1. The CDR3 spans 16 residues. Per germline, CDR1 SGHAT and CDR2 FQNNGV. V was clipped by 3 bases and J by 8 bases; unmatched bases: 13. CDR3 sequence: CASSFQPGQPGDTIYF. CDR3 in DNA: TGTGCCAGCAGCTTCCAACCGGGACAGCCGGGGGACACCATATATTTT.

The chain carries TRBV2 and TRBJ2-7, with a possible D match to TRBD1 (5 bases). The CDR3 is made up of 13 amino acids. Germline CDR1 and CDR2: SNHLY and FYNNEI. With 11 bases removed from V and 4 bases from J, the gap between germline ends came to 18 bases. This CDR3 is CASRPIRAYEQYF. In DNA, the CDR3 is TGTGCCTCGAGGCCTATCAGGGCATACGAGCAGTACTTC.

This rearrangement joins TRBV7-9 to TRBJ1-2; D ambiguous. V was pared by 0 bases and J by 4 bases, with 12 bases between. CDR1 is SEHNR and CDR2 is FQNEAQ in the germline V gene (reference sequence). The CDR3 contains 15 residues. The CDR3 region is CASSLAGREGYGYTF. The CDR3 nucleotides read TGTGCCAGCAGCTTAGCAGGGAGGGAGGGCTATGGCTACACCTTC.

The rearrangement joins TRBV18 to TRBJ2-5; TRBD2 matches at 10 bases. The CDR3 is 15 amino acids. The V segment lost 2 bases and the J segment 2 bases; nucleotides outside the gene matches: 2. From germline, CDR1 is KGHSH and CDR2 LQKENI. CDR3 residues: CASSPSAGGQETQYF. The CDR3 nucleotides read TGTGCCAGCTCACCATCAGCGGGGGGGCAAGAGACCCAGTACTTC.

This clone was seen more than once but under ten times. The genes are TRBV5-1 and TRBJ2-1, with D maybe TRBD2 (6 bases). Germline values: CDR1 SGHRS, CDR2 YFSETQ. The CDR3 runs to 14 residues. Trimming removed 5 bases at V and 2 bases at J, with 11 bases between. DNA for the CDR3: TGCGCCAGCAGATCGGGACTGGCCTACAATGAGCAGTTCTTC. Its translation is CASRSGLAYNEQFF.

This clone was seen only once. The V call is TRBV7-2, the J call TRBJ2-1; weak D call: TRBD2 (7 bases). The CDR3 sequence is 15 residues long. V lost 6 bases to trimming and J lost 5 bases, with 17 bases between them. Germline values: CDR1 SGHTA, CDR2 FQGNSA. CDR3 in DNA: TGTGCCAGCAGACCCCATGGGGGGGCTGACAATGAGCAGTTCTTC. Translating gives CASRPHGGADNEQFF.

This rearrangement joins TRBV5-1 to TRBJ2-1, with D perhaps matching TRBD1 (6 bases). V was trimmed by 4 bases and J by 7 bases, leaving 18 bases between them. Per the germline V gene, CDR1 is SGHRS and CDR2 is YFSETQ. CDR3 length equals 15 residues. The chain's CDR3 is CASSIQGIPGNEQFF. DNA of the CDR3: TGCGCCAGCAGCATACAGGGAATACCTGGGAATGAGCAGTTCTTC.

The table lists this clone with a few counts. The chain recombines TRBV10-1 with TRBJ1-1; 9 bases line up with TRBD1. Trimming cost V 5 bases and J 4 bases; bases outside gene matches: 5. The CDR3 has 14 residues. Germline V lookup: CDR1 WNHNN, CDR2 SYGVQD (reference sequence). The CDR3 here is CASSRDRVTTEAFF. The CDR3 DNA follows: TGCGCCAGCAGTCGGGACAGGGTAACCACTGAAGCTTTCTTT.

This chain connects TRBV5-1 to TRBJ2-1, with 16 bases identical to TRBD2. V lost 3 bases to trimming and J lost 14 bases; unmatched junction nucleotides: 8. CDR1 SGHRS and CDR2 YFSETQ come from the germline V gene. The CDR3 runs to 15 residues. Here the CDR3 reads CASSSDPGLAGGKFF. The CDR3 bases are TGCGCCAGCAGCTCCGATCCGGGACTAGCGGGAGGGAAGTTCTTC.

The V call is TRBV23-1, the J call TRBJ2-5; 9 nucleotides agree with TRBD1. TRBV23-1 is an open reading frame whose function is uncertain. This CDR3 spans 15 amino acids. The V gene end was trimmed by 4 bases and the J gene end by 1 base; junction bases not matched to a gene: 4. The DNA of the CDR3 is TGCGCCAGCAGTCCCGGACAGGGGAGCCAAGAGACCCAGTACTTC. It codes for CASSPGQGSQETQYF.

The chain carries TRBV7-9 and TRBJ2-7, with TRBD2 as a possible D gene (5 bases). This CDR3 comprises 13 residues. CDR1 is SEHNR and CDR2 is FQNEAQ in the germline V gene (reference sequence). Trimming removed 3 bases at V and 5 bases at J, with 11 bases between. CDR3 sequence reads: CASSLAGLNEQYF. The CDR3 bases are TGTGCCAGCAGCTTGGCGGGTTTGAACGAGCAGTACTTC.

The chain uses TRBV5-1 and TRBJ2-7, with 11 nucleotides matching TRBD2. Losses at the gene ends were 2 bases for V and 1 base for J; bases not matched to a gene: 2. CDR3 length: 15 amino acids. Germline CDR1 reads SGHRS; CDR2 reads YFSETQ. The CDR3, as DNA: TGCGCCAGCAGCTTACTAGCGGGAGAGTCCTACGAGCAGTACGTC. Amino acid sequence: CASSLLAGESYEQYV.

This clone was observed a single time. The chain is built from TRBV19 and TRBJ1-2, with unresolved D. The germline CDR1 and CDR2 sequences are LNHDA and SQIVND (reference sequence). Trimming shortened V by 3 bases and J by 8 bases, and 13 bases separated the two germline ends. CDR3 length: 13 amino acids. The CDR3 nucleotides read TGTGCCAGTAGTATGACGTCGCCTAGCGGCTACACCTTC. This translates into CASSMTSPSGYTF.

The sample holds a few counts of this clone. The V call is TRBV30, the J call TRBJ2-1; D is perhaps TRBD1 (6 bases). CDR1 is GTSNPN, CDR2 SVGIG, per germline (reference sequence). The CDR3 runs to 14 residues. Trimming stripped 5 bases from V and 8 bases from J, with 19 bases between. The DNA of the CDR3 is TGTGCCTGGGACGACAGGCTTTTTTCGGATGAGCAGTTCTTC. The encoded protein is CAWDDRLFSDEQFF.

The CDR3 nucleotides read TGTGCCAGCAGCGCGATAGCTTTCACAGATACGCAGTATTTT. Its protein product is CASSAIAFTDTQYF. This rearrangement joins TRBV9 to TRBJ2-3; D unresolved. The CDR3 loop spans 14 amino acids. CDR1 and CDR2 from the germline V gene are SGDLS and YYNGEE. Trimming cost V 3 bases and J 2 bases, with 10 bases left between them. The full variable domain, rest sourced from reference TRBV9 and TRBJ2-3, is DSGVTQTPKHLITATGQRVTLRCSPRSGDLSVYWYQQSLDQGLQFLIQYYNGEERAKGNILERFSAQQFPDLHSELNLSSLELGDSALYFCASSAIAFTDTQYFGPGTRLTVL.

The chain combines TRBV27 with TRBJ2-5, with 7 bases aligning to TRBD1. This CDR3 contains 14 residues. With 4 bases clipped from V and 1 base from J, the junction kept 3 bases outside the gene matches. Germline CDR1 MNHEY, CDR2 SMNVEV (reference sequence). Here the CDR3 DNA reads TGTGCCAGCAGTTCCGGGGACAGCCAAGAGACCCAGTACTTC. Protein sequence: CASSSGDSQETQYF.

The CDR3 protein is CASSLVLAGTGELFF. The CDR3 region has the DNA TGTGCCAGCAGCTTGGTTCTAGCGGGCACCGGGGAGCTGTTTTTT. The gene calls are TRBV5-5 and TRBJ2-2; 8 nucleotides line up with TRBD2. V was pared by 0 bases and J by 4 bases, with 2 bases of the junction left unmatched. This CDR3 region has 15 residues. Germline V lookup: CDR1 SGHKS, CDR2 YYEKEE (reference sequence).

The gene calls are TRBV19 and TRBJ2-1; 7 nucleotides match TRBD1. Germline lookup yields CDR1 LNHDA and CDR2 SQIVND (reference sequence). This CDR3 has 14 amino acids. The V and J ends lost 5 bases and 9 bases, in that order; junction bases with no gene match: 10. CDR3 residues: CASSPTNRGGEQFF. CDR3 coding DNA: TGTGCCAGTAGTCCGACCAACAGGGGCGGTGAGCAGTTCTTC.

The chain recombines TRBV6-5 with TRBJ2-4; 7 bases are shared with TRBD1. CDR1 is MNHEY, CDR2 SVGAGI, per germline. V lost 10 bases to trimming and J lost 5 bases; unmatched junction nucleotides: 5. This CDR3 is 12 amino acids long. The DNA of the CDR3 is TGTGCCACCAGACAGGGCGAAAACATTCAGTACTTC. Translation gives CATRQGENIQYF.

The chain employs TRBV29-1 and TRBJ1-2, with a possible D match to TRBD1 (5 bases). In germline, CDR1 is SQVTM, CDR2 ANQGSEA. V dropped 5 bases and J dropped 4 bases, with 11 bases sitting between them. The CDR3 is made up of 12 amino acids. In DNA form, the CDR3 reads TGCAGCGTTCCCGGGACTCCCTATGGCTACACCTTC. Translation: CSVPGTPYGYTF.

The chain links TRBV30 to TRBJ1-2, with D hard to call. Trimming left V 3 bases short and J 4 bases short, with 9 bases between. The CDR3 totals 12 residues. CDR1 is GTSNPN, CDR2 SVGIG, per germline (reference sequence). DNA for the CDR3: TGTGCCTGGAGCGGAGGCGGCTATGGCTACACCTTC. This encodes CAWSGGGYGYTF.

This clone is a singleton in its sample. This chain connects TRBV2 to TRBJ1-5; D not resolved. V was shortened by 3 bases and J by 2 bases, with 8 bases between the two germline ends. Looked up from germline, CDR1 is SNHLY and CDR2 is FYNNEI. The CDR3 covers 14 residues. CDR3 sequence reads: CASSDIGGNQPQHF. DNA of the CDR3: TGTGCCAGCAGTGATATCGGGGGCAATCAGCCCCAGCATTTT.

J is TRBJ1-2 and V is TRBV18; 7 nucleotides align to TRBD1. The length of the CDR3 is 16 residues. The J segment lost 0 bases and the V segment lost 3 bases, leaving 7 bases of the junction unmatched. Germline assignment: CDR1 KGHSH and CDR2 LQKENI. CDR3 in amino acids: CASSPRTGLANYGYTF. CDR3 nucleotide sequence: TGTGCCAGCTCACCGCGGACAGGATTAGCTAACTATGGCTACACCTTC.